This is a list of T cell receptor beta chains from one sample in a study of blood T cell repertoires in COVID-19. Using immunoSEQ multiplex PCR, the repertoire was profiled, and TCRdb retains in-frame clones only, with some absent. The sample lists fewer than 50,000 clones, 75% to 85% seen once, with 6.5% to 8% in the top ten. Specimen: peripheral blood. The receptors shown here come from a human donor in a cohort sampled during active COVID-19. Each CDR3 is given with its conserved first and last residue. The D gene is left open where the match is weak. Clone size is stated in some rows and not others, as once, few, many or a class when expanded.

abundance | j_gene | d_gene | v_gene | CDR3nt | CDR3aa
. | TRBJ1-1 | . | TRBV29-1 | TGCAGCGTTGGGGCCGGGACAATCGCGATGAACACTGAAGCTTTCTTT | CSVGAGTIAMNTEAFF
. | TRBJ2-1 | TRBD1 | TRBV24-1 | TGTGCCACCAGTGAGTGGGACAGGGGATCCTACAATGAGCAGTTCTTC | CATSEWDRGSYNEQFF
. | TRBJ1-1 | TRBD1 | TRBV2 | TGTGCCAGCAGGGGACAGGGGGAGATTACTGAAGCTTTCTTT | CASRGQGEITEAFF
. | TRBJ1-5 | . | TRBV2 | TGTGCCACCACGGGGGAATTGAGCAATCAGCCCCAGCATTTT | CATTGELSNQPQHF
. | TRBJ2-2 | TRBD1 | TRBV6-2/TRBV6-3 | TGTGCCAGCAGTTACCCGGGGACAGTAGCCCCCGGGGAGCTGTTTTTT | CASSYPGTVAPGELFF
. | TRBJ2-7 | TRBD1 | TRBV27 | TGTGCCAGCAGTCCACCGGGACAGGGGATTTCGCACGAGCAGTACTTC | CASSPPGQGISHEQYF
few | TRBJ2-7 | . | TRBV6-1 | TGTGCCAGCAGTGACAGGTCGGGGACTGAAGGCTACGAGCAGTACTTC | CASSDRSGTEGYEQYF
once | TRBJ2-6 | TRBD2 | TRBV19 | TGTGCCAGTAGTTCCAGACTAGCGGGGGAGAGCTCTGGGGCCAACGTCCTGACTTTC | CASSSRLAGESSGANVLTF
. | TRBJ1-4 | TRBD1 | TRBV5-1 | TGCGCCAGCAGCTTGGATTATCAGGGGGCGGGTGAAAAACTGTTTTTT | CASSLDYQGAGEKLFF
. | TRBJ2-7 | . | TRBV27 | TGTGCCAGCAGTTTATCGTACAACGACTACGAGCAGTACTTC | CASSLSYNDYEQYF
few | TRBJ2-7 | TRBD2 | TRBV4-2 | TGTGCCAGCAGCCAAGAAGGCCAGCGGGGGGGCTACGAGCAGTACTTC | CASSQEGQRGGYEQYF
once | TRBJ2-7 | . | TRBV6-2/TRBV6-3 | TGTGCCAGCAGTGCCCCAGATGCTGCTTCGTACGGCGGCGAGCAGTACTTC | CASSAPDAASYGGEQYF
. | TRBJ2-1 | . | TRBV12-3/TRBV12-4 | TGTGCCAGCAGCCAGGGGCTAGTAAGTGAGCAGTTCTTC | CASSQGLVSEQFF
. | TRBJ2-7 | TRBD1 | TRBV6-5 | TGTGCCAGCAGGGGTCCTCAGGGGGCTTTCGAGCAGTACTTC | CASRGPQGAFEQYF
once | TRBJ2-7 | TRBD1 | TRBV10-3 | TGTGCCATCAGTGAAGTCGTAGGGACAGCCCCCTACGAGCAGTACTTC | CAISEVVGTAPYEQYF
. | TRBJ1-1 | . | TRBV27 | TGTGCCAGCAGTTTACGACAACTCACTGAAGCTTTCTTT | CASSLRQLTEAFF
. | TRBJ2-6 | . | TRBV30 | TGTGCCTGGAGTACAGGCTCTGGGGCCAACGTCCTGACTTTC | CAWSTGSGANVLTF
. | TRBJ2-1 | TRBD2 | TRBV7-3 | TGTGCCAGCAGCTGGGGGGGAGGAAGCTCCTACAATGAGCAGTTCTTC | CASSWGGGSSYNEQFF
. | TRBJ2-7 | TRBD1 | TRBV5-1 | TGCGCCAGCAGCTTGTTGAGGACAGGGGATGCCTACGAGCAGTACTTC | CASSLLRTGDAYEQYF
. | TRBJ1-6 | . | TRBV30 | TGTGCCTGGAGCGCAGGGGCGCTCAATTCACCCCTCCACTTT | CAWSAGALNSPLHF
. | TRBJ2-1 | TRBD1 | TRBV28 | TGTGCCAGCAGAGATGGGGACAGGACCAATGAGCAGTTCTTC | CASRDGDRTNEQFF
. | TRBJ2-7 | . | TRBV30 | TGTGCCTGGAGTGCCAGATACGAGCAGTACTTC | CAWSARYEQYF
. | TRBJ1-1 | . | TRBV2 | TGTGCCAGCAGTGGGCAGGGATCGATGAACACTGAAGCTTTCTTT | CASSGQGSMNTEAFF
. | TRBJ2-7 | TRBD2 | TRBV3-1/TRBV3-2 | TGTGCCAGCAGACCCGGACTAGTGGGAACGGAGCAGTACTTC | CASRPGLVGTEQYF
. | TRBJ2-5 | TRBD2 | TRBV7-2 | TGTGCCAGCAGCTTGACTAGCGGGAGTCTGAAGACCCAGTACTTC | CASSLTSGSLKTQYF
few | TRBJ2-3 | . | TRBV7-6 | TGTGCCAGCAGCTTGGGGGGGGCTAGCACAGATACGCAGTATTTT | CASSLGGASTDTQYF
. | TRBJ1-3 | . | TRBV19 | TGTGCCAGTATCCATACCCGCCAGGCCGGAAACACCATATATTTT | CASIHTRQAGNTIYF
few | TRBJ2-6 | TRBD2 | TRBV4-2 | TGTGCCAGCAGCCAAGGACTAGCGGTAACTGGGGCCAACGTCCTGACTTTC | CASSQGLAVTGANVLTF
. | TRBJ2-5 | TRBD2 | TRBV7-9 | TGTGCCAGCAGCTCGACTAGCGGGAGCGGAGAGACCCAGTACTTC | CASSSTSGSGETQYF
. | TRBJ1-2 | . | TRBV10-2 | TGCGCCAGCAGTGAACGCAGCTATGGCTACACCTTC | CASSERSYGYTF
few | TRBJ2-1 | TRBD2 | TRBV28 | TGTGCCAGCCGGGGACTAGCGGAACTCAATGAGCAGTTCTTC | CASRGLAELNEQFF
. | TRBJ2-1 | . | TRBV4-2 | TGTGCCAGCAGCCAAGAGCGATTCGGGTCCTACAATGAGCAGTTCTTC | CASSQERFGSYNEQFF
few | TRBJ1-2 | . | TRBV7-9 | TGTGCCAGCAGCTTAGGACAGCTCTATGGCTACACCTTC | CASSLGQLYGYTF
. | TRBJ2-3 | TRBD1 | TRBV4-3 | TGCGCCAGCAGCCAGGCTGGTTGGGACAGGGCCTTCGATACGCAGTATTTT | CASSQAGWDRAFDTQYF
. | TRBJ2-1 | TRBD2 | TRBV5-1 | TGCGCCAGCAGCCCCGAGGGGACTAACAGTTTCTATGAGCAGTTCTTC | CASSPEGTNSFYEQFF
once | TRBJ2-3 | TRBD1 | TRBV28 | TGTGCCAGCAGTTTACAATACCCGGGACAGCTCACAGATACGCAGTATTTT | CASSLQYPGQLTDTQYF
. | TRBJ1-6 | . | TRBV3-1/TRBV3-2 | TGTGCCAGCAGCCAAGTTCGGGGAAACTCACCCCTCCACTTT | CASSQVRGNSPLHF
. | TRBJ2-5 | . | TRBV6-5 | TGTGCCAGCAGTTACTCGTCTGGAGATGAGACCCAGTACTTC | CASSYSSGDETQYF
once | TRBJ1-2 | . | TRBV15 | TGTGCCACCAGCAGAGTACAGACCACCTATGGCTACACCTTC | CATSRVQTTYGYTF
. | TRBJ2-1 | TRBD2 | TRBV4-3 | TGCGCCAGCAGCCAAGAGAGGGGCGGGGGCAATGAGCAGTTCTTC | CASSQERGGGNEQFF
. | TRBJ2-7 | . | TRBV7-9 | TGTGCCAGCAGCTCCCGGACTGGAATCTACGAGCAGTACTTC | CASSSRTGIYEQYF
. | TRBJ2-1 | TRBD2 | TRBV6-2/TRBV6-3 | TGTGCCAGCAGTTACCGCCAACTAGCGGGAGATCACAATGAGCAGTTCTTC | CASSYRQLAGDHNEQFF